This T cell receptor (beta chain) derives from a study of blood T cells in healthy people across ages. Whole-study results and caveats: The lack of PBMC sorting stopped any conclusive naive versus antigen-experienced comparison. Diversity estimates drawn from one million T cells were deemed underestimates.

V was trimmed by 5 bases and J by 5 bases, leaving 24 bases between them. Germline assignment: CDR1 SGHTA and CDR2 FQGTGA. The CDR3 runs 17 residues. PCR was performed a second time for about 7 to 11 cycles using a sample-barcoded 5' primer and a J-beta primer mix. TCRdb analysed the 5' RACE reads with MiXCR anew, one entry per CDR3 protein. The data show some 1.8 million distinct CDR3 sequences, 35% to 50% seen once. On this clonotype: The antigen is undetermined.

PBMCs, at least 7 million per sample, were isolated. The V and J genes are TRBV7-3 and TRBJ2-5; D is perhaps TRBD1 or TRBD2 (6 bases each). The sample was blood. The TCR sequence derives from a human donor in good health. The CDR3 nucleotides read TGTGCCAGCAGCCCCAGCGGGCCCCAGGGGAGTGGTGAGACCCAGTACTTC. Protein product: CASSPSGPQGSGETQYF.